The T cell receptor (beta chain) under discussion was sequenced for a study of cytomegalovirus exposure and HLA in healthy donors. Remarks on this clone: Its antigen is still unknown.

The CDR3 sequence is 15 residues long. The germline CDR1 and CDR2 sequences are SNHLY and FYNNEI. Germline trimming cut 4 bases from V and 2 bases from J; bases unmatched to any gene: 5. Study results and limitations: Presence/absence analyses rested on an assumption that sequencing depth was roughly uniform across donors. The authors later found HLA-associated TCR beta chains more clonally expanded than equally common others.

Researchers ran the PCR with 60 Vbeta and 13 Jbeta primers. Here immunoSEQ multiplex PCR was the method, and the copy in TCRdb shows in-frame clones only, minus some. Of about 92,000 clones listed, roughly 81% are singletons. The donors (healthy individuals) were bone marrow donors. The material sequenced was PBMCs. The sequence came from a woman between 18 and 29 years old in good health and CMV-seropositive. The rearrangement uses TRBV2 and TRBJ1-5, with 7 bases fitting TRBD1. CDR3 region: CASSVDQGGNQPQHF. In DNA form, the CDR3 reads TGTGCCAGCAGTGTAGATCAGGGGGGCAATCAGCCCCAGCATTTT.